Included here is one T cell receptor beta chain sequence, with context. Its antigen is unidentified. The sample comes from a study of PD-1 blockade in classical Hodgkin lymphoma. The CDR3 is made up of 15 amino acids. V shed 3 bases and J shed 8 bases, with 17 bases lying between them. Germline CDR1 is SGHDN and CDR2 is FVKESK. Exposure to brentuximab vedotin varied, and each patient had relapsed following autologous stem cell transplantation. Researchers pulled CD8+ T cells out of thawed PBMCs using magnetic negative selection. Libraries were prepared by immunoSEQ multiplex PCR; TCRdb keeps only in-frame clonotypes and omits some of them. Of about 27,000 clones listed, 88% are singletons. Regarding the study as a whole: Relapsed/refractory patients reportedly had lower baseline diversity than newly diagnosed patients. CD4+ TCR diversity, unlike CD8+, rose significantly by C4D1.

This TCR was recovered from a human donor with classical Hodgkin lymphoma. The chain joins TRBV14 to TRBJ2-1; perhaps D is TRBD1 or TRBD2 (6 bases each). Sequences were derived from CD8+ T cells from blood, sampled at baseline. As DNA, the CDR3 is TGTGCCAGCAGCCACCGGGGGCTAGCGATCGATGAGCAGTTCTTC. Its translation is CASSHRGLAIDEQFF. The variable domain in full, completed from reference TRBV14 and TRBJ2-1, reads EAGVTQFPSHSVIEKGQTVTLRCDPISGHDNLYWYRRVMGKEIKFLLHFVKESKQDESGMPNNRFLAERTGGTYSTLKVQPAELEDSGVYFCASSHRGLAIDEQFFGPGTRLTVL.